This TCR beta chain was captured by sequencing in a study of regulatory T cells in long-lasting Graves disease. Study-wide findings and caveats: Accuracy may have suffered from the small sample size.

Time point: newly diagnosed GD, antithyroid drugs for less than 3 months. RNA from PBMCs was the source of the TCR library. Arm-PCR of CDR3 regions with iRepertoire HTBI primers generated TCR beta libraries. TCRdb processed the multiplex PCR reads anew with MiXCR; each CDR3 protein has one entry. The sample yields 600,000 to 650,000 distinct CDR3 sequences, around 17% seen once. This clonotype has only a few counts. The antigen is not known. This CDR3 has 13 residues. Germline CDR1 reads SGHTA; CDR2 reads FQGNSA. Deletions cut 5 bases from V and 6 bases from J, with 10 bases between. The data were also submitted as part of a second study, on T cells in Graves' hyperthyroidism and ophthalmopathy. As that study records: Most thyroid clonotypes expanded above 0.001 appeared in blood too.

The TCR was taken from a woman in her twenties or thirties with Graves disease. The chain carries TRBV7-2 and TRBJ2-2; the D gene could be TRBD1 or TRBD2 (5 bases each). The material was peripheral blood mononuclear cells (PBMCs), obtained at new diagnosis, from a patient treated with antithyroid drugs. CDR3 loop: CASSQWGPGELFF. In DNA, the CDR3 is TGTGCCAGCAGCCAGTGGGGACCCGGGGAGCTGTTTTTT.